Following are 8 T cell receptor beta chains from one sample sequenced in a study of graft-versus-host responses after intestinal transplantation. Here immunoSEQ multiplex PCR was the method, and the copy in TCRdb shows in-frame clones only, minus some. The sample gives about 20,000 clones, around nine tenths of which show up once; about 9.4% is in the top ten. This material consisted of PBMCs, taken about 240 days after intestinal transplant. All receptors come from a human patient who received an intestinal transplant, so some T cells may come from the graft donor.

The J gene is TRBJ2-1, the V gene TRBV27; 8 nucleotides line up with TRBD1. With 7 bases clipped from V and 4 bases from J, the junction kept 6 bases outside the gene matches. Germline CDR1 reads MNHEY; CDR2 reads SMNVEV (reference sequence). This CDR3 region has 14 residues. In nucleotides, the CDR3 is TGTGCCAGCACCCGACAGGGGAATTACAATGAGCAGTTCTTC. As protein: CASTRQGNYNEQFF.

This chain uses TRBV9 with TRBJ1-2, with no clear D. Germline V gene sequence: CDR1 SGDLS, CDR2 YYNGEE. The CDR3 spans 14 residues. The V gene lost 3 bases and the J gene lost 5 bases, with 14 bases spanning the gap. Written as DNA, the CDR3 is TGTGCCAGCAGCGAAGCGGGGAGAAGATATGGCTACACCTTC. It translates to CASSEAGRRYGYTF. Supplemented by reference TRBV9 and TRBJ1-2, the full variable domain reads DSGVTQTPKHLITATGQRVTLRCSPRSGDLSVYWYQQSLDQGLQFLIQYYNGEERAKGNILERFSAQQFPDLHSELNLSSLELGDSALYFCASSEAGRRYGYTFGSGTRLTVV.

The chain recombines TRBV6-6 with TRBJ2-7; 10 positions agree with TRBD1. The CDR3 covers 15 residues. The V gene end was trimmed by 6 bases and the J gene end by 0 bases; junction bases not matched to a gene: 5. Germline V gives CDR1 MNHNY, CDR2 SVGAGI (reference sequence). The DNA of the CDR3 is TGTGCCAGCAGGTCCCGGGACAGGGGCTCCTACGAGCAGTACTTC. As protein: CASRSRDRGSYEQYF.

The rearrangement links TRBV9 to TRBJ2-7; D possibly corresponds to TRBD1 (6 bases). The V gene lost 1 base and the J gene lost 4 bases, with 12 bases spanning the gap. Germline V CDR1 and CDR2: SGDLS, YYNGEE. The CDR3 spans 14 residues. CDR3 sequence (DNA): TGTGCCAGCAGCGTAAATCAGGGGTTTTACGAGCAGTACTTC. Translated: CASSVNQGFYEQYF.

The chain couples TRBV11-2 to TRBJ1-1; maybe TRBD1 (5 bases). From germline, CDR1 is SGHAT and CDR2 FQNNGV. The ends were cut back, 5 bases at V and 1 base at J, with 14 bases in the middle. The CDR3 has 15 amino acids. This CDR3 is CASSVTGPRNTEAFF. DNA for the CDR3: TGTGCCAGCAGCGTAACAGGACCGAGGAACACTGAAGCTTTCTTT.

The chain recombines TRBV5-1 with TRBJ2-2; D gene unclear. V lost 5 bases, J lost 5 bases, and 10 bases lay in between. Germline CDR1 SGHRS, CDR2 YFSETQ. The CDR3 runs to 13 residues. The CDR3 region is CASRLVGTGELFF. Here the CDR3 DNA reads TGCGCCAGCAGGCTAGTGGGAACCGGGGAGCTGTTTTTT.

This clone appeared a single time. Here the CDR3 DNA reads TGTGCCAGCAGCCAAGTCCCCGGGACTAGCGGGGGTTGGGAGACCCAGTACTTC. Its protein is CASSQVPGTSGGWETQYF. The chain is built from TRBV4-2 and TRBJ2-5; the match to TRBD2 covers 14 bases. Germline assignment: CDR1 LGHNA and CDR2 YNFKEQ. The V segment lost 1 base and the J segment 5 bases; nucleotides outside the gene matches: 9. The CDR3 is 18 amino acids.

This rearrangement joins TRBV5-4 to TRBJ2-3, with D possibly matching TRBD2 (6 bases). CDR1 and CDR2 from the germline V gene are SGHNT and YYREEE (reference sequence). Trimming shortened V by 3 bases and J by 5 bases, and 7 bases separated the two germline ends. This CDR3 spans 12 amino acids. The CDR3 loop reads CASSSAGDTQYF. CDR3 DNA: TGTGCCAGCAGCTCAGCGGGAGATACGCAGTATTTT.